The T cell receptor beta chain described here comes from a study of regulatory T cells in long-lasting Graves disease. With respect to this clonotype: The antigen remains undetermined.

Germline CDR1 SGHRS, CDR2 YFSETQ. The CDR3 contains 15 residues. Trimming left V 4 bases short and J 5 bases short, with 15 bases between. Time point of the sample: persistent/refractory GD, antithyroid drugs over 5 years with positive TRAb. PBMCs were the source of the RNA used for TCR sequencing. Construction of the TCR beta libraries employed iRepertoire HTBI primers in conjunction with Arm-PCR of CDR3 regions. TCRdb re-derived calls from the multiplex PCR reads in MiXCR, one entry per CDR3 protein. The sample lists about 470,000 distinct CDR3 sequences, around a fifth seen once, with 7.1% in the top ten. Study-wide results and caveats: The study found lower TCR diversity in persistent Graves' patients than in newly diagnosed ones.

V gene TRBV5-1 combines with J gene TRBJ2-2, with D possibly being TRBD1 (5 bases). The source is a female donor with Graves disease. Sequenced material: peripheral blood mononuclear cells (PBMCs), taken when the disease was refractory, from a patient treated with antithyroid drugs. The CDR3 region is CASSASLGVTGELFF. CDR3 bases: TGCGCCAGCAGCGCATCCCTAGGGGTTACCGGGGAGCTGTTTTTT.